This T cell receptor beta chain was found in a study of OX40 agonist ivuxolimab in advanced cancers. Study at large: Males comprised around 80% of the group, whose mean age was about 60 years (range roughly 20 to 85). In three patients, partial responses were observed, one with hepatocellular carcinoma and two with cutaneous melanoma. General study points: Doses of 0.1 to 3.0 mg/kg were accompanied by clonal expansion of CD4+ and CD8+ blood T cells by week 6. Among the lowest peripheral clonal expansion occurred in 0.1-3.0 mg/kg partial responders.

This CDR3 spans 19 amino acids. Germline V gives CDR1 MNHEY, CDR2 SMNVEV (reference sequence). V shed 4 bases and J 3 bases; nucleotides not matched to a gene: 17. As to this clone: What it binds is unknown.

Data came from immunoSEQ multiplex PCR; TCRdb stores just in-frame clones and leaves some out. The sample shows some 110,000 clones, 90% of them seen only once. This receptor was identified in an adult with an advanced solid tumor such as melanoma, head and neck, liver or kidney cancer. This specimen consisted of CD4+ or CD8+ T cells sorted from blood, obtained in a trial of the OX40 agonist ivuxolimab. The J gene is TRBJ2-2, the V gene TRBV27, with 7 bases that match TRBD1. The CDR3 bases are TGTGCCAGCAGTTCAATACCGGGACAGAGGGAACGGGACACCGGGGAGCTGTTTTTT. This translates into CASSSIPGQRERDTGELFF.